Shown below are 8 T cell receptor beta chains from a single sample sequenced in a study of shared clonotypes between healthy human individuals. Measured with immunoSEQ multiplex PCR; TCRdb has only the in-frame clones, and not every one. The profile shows approximately 2,000,000 clones, roughly 90% of them singletons. Sequencing was performed on naive CD4+ T cells from PBMCs. As to subset: CD45RA+ positively selected. The receptors were sampled from a man between 18 and 29 years old in good health. Some clones in this sample may be carry-over from other donors' samples.

This clone was found once. The V gene is TRBV27, the J gene TRBJ2-1; TRBD2 matches 14 bases. J lost 5 bases, V lost 6 bases, and 3 bases had no gene match. The CDR3 has 15 residues. Germline-derived CDR1 and CDR2 are MNHEY and SMNVEV (reference sequence). The chain's CDR3 is CASSSGLAGDNEQFF. The CDR3 DNA reads as TGTGCCAGCAGCTCGGGACTAGCGGGAGACAATGAGCAGTTCTTC.

This clone occurred once. The chain's CDR3 is CAWSDRGGSPLHF. In DNA form, the CDR3 reads TGTGCCTGGAGCGACAGGGGGGGTTCACCCCTCCACTTT. The V gene is TRBV30, the J gene TRBJ1-6; 9 bases align to TRBD1. V was pared by 3 bases and J by 9 bases, with 3 bases of the junction left unmatched. Germline V CDR1 and CDR2: GTSNPN, SVGIG (reference sequence). The CDR3 has 13 amino acids.

The CDR3 DNA reads TGTGCCAGCAGCTTAAGGGGGAGAGGCCACGAGCAGTACTTC. This encodes CASSLRGRGHEQYF. This chain uses TRBV7-2 with TRBJ2-7; D is perhaps TRBD1 (6 bases). The CDR3 spans 14 residues. V lost 2 bases and J 5 bases, leaving 13 bases between the germline ends. Germline V lookup: CDR1 SGHTA, CDR2 FQGNSA.

V usage is TRBV5-1 and J usage is TRBJ2-1; D tentatively fits TRBD1 or TRBD2 (5 bases each). V gave up 4 bases and J gave up 6 bases, with 17 bases separating them. CDR3 length: 15 amino acids. The V gene's germline CDR1 is SGHRS and CDR2 YFSETQ. The CDR3 loop reads CASSPRDRAANEQFF. In nucleotides, the CDR3 is TGCGCCAGCAGCCCCCGGGACCGTGCAGCCAATGAGCAGTTCTTC.

The chain combines TRBV5-6 with TRBJ1-5; D is ambiguous. The CDR3 has 15 amino acids. Germline V gene data show CDR1 as SGHDT and CDR2 as YYEEEE. The V end was cut by 0 bases, the J end by 2 bases, with 9 bases between. Here the CDR3 reads CASSLGLGGNQPQHF. The DNA for the CDR3 is TGTGCCAGCAGCTTGGGCCTCGGAGGCAATCAGCCCCAGCATTTT.

This chain joins TRBV9 and TRBJ1-3; D possibly corresponds to TRBD1 (6 bases). The germline V gene encodes CDR1 SGDLS and CDR2 YYNGEE. This CDR3 is built from 16 residues. V was trimmed by 4 bases and J by 4 bases, leaving 18 bases between them. The DNA of the CDR3 is TGTGCCAGCAGCAACCAACCCGGGACAACAGGAAACACCATATATTTT. Translated, it gives CASSNQPGTTGNTIYF.

The chain carries TRBV6-6 and TRBJ2-4; a possible D gene is TRBD2 (5 bases). V gave up 8 bases and J gave up 2 bases, with 16 bases separating them. This CDR3 has 15 residues. Germline V gives CDR1 MNHNY, CDR2 SVGAGI (reference sequence). The CDR3 sequence: CASRGASGSKNIQYF. In DNA, the CDR3 is TGTGCCAGCCGCGGTGCCTCGGGGTCCAAAAACATTCAGTACTTC.

This clone has a single count. This chain links TRBV11-2 with TRBJ2-1; a weak D match, TRBD1 (5 bases). CDR3 length: 15 residues. The germline V and J ends were trimmed by 2 bases and 4 bases, with 12 bases remaining between them. CDR1 and CDR2 (germline): SGHAT, FQNNGV. The CDR3 reads CASSLQGRIYNEQFF. The CDR3 DNA sequence: TGTGCCAGCAGCTTACAGGGCAGGATTTACAATGAGCAGTTCTTC.